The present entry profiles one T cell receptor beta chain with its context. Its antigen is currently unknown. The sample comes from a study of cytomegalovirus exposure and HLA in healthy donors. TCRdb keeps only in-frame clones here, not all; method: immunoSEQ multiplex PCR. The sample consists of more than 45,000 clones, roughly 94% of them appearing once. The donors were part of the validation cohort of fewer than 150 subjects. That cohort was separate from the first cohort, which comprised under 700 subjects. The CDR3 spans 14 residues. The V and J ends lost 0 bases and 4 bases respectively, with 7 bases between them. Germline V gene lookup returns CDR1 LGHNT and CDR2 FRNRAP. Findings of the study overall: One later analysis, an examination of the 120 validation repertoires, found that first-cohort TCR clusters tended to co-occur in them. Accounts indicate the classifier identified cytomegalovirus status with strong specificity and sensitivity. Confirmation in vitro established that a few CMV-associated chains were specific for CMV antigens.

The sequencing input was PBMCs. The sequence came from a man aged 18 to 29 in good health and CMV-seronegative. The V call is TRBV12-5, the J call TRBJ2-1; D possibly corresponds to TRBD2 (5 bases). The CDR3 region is CASGLVGGYNEQFF. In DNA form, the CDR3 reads TGTGCTAGTGGTTTGGTAGGCGGGTACAATGAGCAGTTCTTC.